This T cell receptor (beta chain) was retrieved from a study of neoadjuvant nivolumab and ipilimumab in lung cancer (dated by TCRdb to 2018 to 2021). With respect to the entire study: Intravenous nivolumab was dosed at 3 mg/kg on days 1, 15 and 29, and in the combination arm ipilimumab 1 mg/kg was added on day 1 only. The primary endpoint of the trial was the rate of major pathologic response (MPR) in the intention-to-treat population of each study arm. In the trial, 45 or so patients with operable NSCLC were treated, of whom 23 were randomized to nivolumab monotherapy and around 20 to nivolumab plus ipilimumab. TCR repertoires were compared between pretherapy (baseline) peripheral blood and tumors resected at surgery after neoadjuvant immune checkpoint blockade. Matched pretherapy and resected tumor pairs were analyzed for seven patients: four treated with nivolumab and three with nivolumab plus ipilimumab. General findings and caveats noted by the study authors: Tumor T-cell richness and clonality rose from pretherapy to surgery in three of three dual-therapy tumors but in only two of four nivolumab-treated tumors. A small number of samples underwent TCR sequencing. TCR richness and clonality were greater in resected tumors than in tumor-adjacent uninvolved lung, and increases were seen in more dual-therapy-treated tumors. A positive correlation was observed between pretherapy blood TCR richness and richness in tumors resected after neoadjuvant therapy (Spearman R of about 0.83). No significant correlation was found between TCR clonality and pathologic tumor regression, and only a single major-pathologic-response sample was available for the analysis of TCR clonality versus pathologic tumor regression.

This clone was recorded once. Its recognized antigen is unknown. Base qualities are not recorded, but no much larger clone differs from it by a single base. V has 3 bases trimmed and J has 8 bases trimmed; junction bases matching no gene number 18. Measured from the cysteine to the phenylalanine, the CDR3 is 17 residues long. CDR3 DNA is the only sequence kept; it has 51 bases, read in frame from the first base. Per the germline V gene, KGHSH is the CDR1 and LQKENI is the CDR2. The protocol used for the library was the immunoSEQ multiplex PCR assay. The paper's data handling went like this. Repertoires were summarized by richness and clonality, and significantly expanded and contracted clones were identified between pre- and post-therapy samples. TCRdb took this table from immuneACCESS and kept in-frame rearrangements with V and J called. Such tables lack part of the clones; where checked against another copy, unresolved V genes explain under half of the gap, and the rest is unexplained. V and J calls plus clone size are reproduced from that table; the DNA served to infer D and trimming. The sample table shows tens of thousands of clones, and less than 95% are seen once. The ten largest account for approximately 4.6% of the sample.

The time point label, as the study defines it: at surgical resection after neoadjuvant nivolumab +/- ipilimumab. Samples came from the phase 2 randomized NEOSTAR trial, which tested neoadjuvant nivolumab or nivolumab plus ipilimumab followed by surgery in operable NSCLC. The sequence links TRBV18 to TRBJ1-2; 7 bases in the middle match TRBD1. The sequence was obtained from an adult with non-small cell lung cancer. The material was peripheral blood, obtained after neoadjuvant nivolumab, alone or with ipilimumab, at or shortly before surgery. The CDR3 loop reads CASSPFVTSTGWEGYTF. Read as DNA, the sequence is TGTGCCAGCTCACCCTTTGTAACTTCGACAGGGTGGGAAGGCTACACCTTC.